This T cell receptor (beta chain) is drawn from a study of blood T cell repertoires in COVID-19. Generated by immunoSEQ multiplex PCR, the TCRdb table keeps only in-frame clones and is missing some. The data show about 260,000 clones, with over 70% seen just once and over 1.2% held by the top ten. This CDR3 has 14 amino acids. The V gene's germline CDR1 is MNHEY and CDR2 SVGEGT. The V end lost 5 bases, the J end lost 6 bases, and 16 bases lay between the germline ends. The chain uses TRBV6-2 or TRBV6-3 and TRBJ1-1; no definite D call. The sequenced sample was peripheral blood. This receptor was taken from a woman between 35 and 50 years old who had recovered from COVID-19. The CDR3 here is CASSTLTRGSEAFF. For the CDR3, the DNA is TGTGCCAGCAGTACCCTAACTCGGGGTTCTGAAGCTTTCTTT.